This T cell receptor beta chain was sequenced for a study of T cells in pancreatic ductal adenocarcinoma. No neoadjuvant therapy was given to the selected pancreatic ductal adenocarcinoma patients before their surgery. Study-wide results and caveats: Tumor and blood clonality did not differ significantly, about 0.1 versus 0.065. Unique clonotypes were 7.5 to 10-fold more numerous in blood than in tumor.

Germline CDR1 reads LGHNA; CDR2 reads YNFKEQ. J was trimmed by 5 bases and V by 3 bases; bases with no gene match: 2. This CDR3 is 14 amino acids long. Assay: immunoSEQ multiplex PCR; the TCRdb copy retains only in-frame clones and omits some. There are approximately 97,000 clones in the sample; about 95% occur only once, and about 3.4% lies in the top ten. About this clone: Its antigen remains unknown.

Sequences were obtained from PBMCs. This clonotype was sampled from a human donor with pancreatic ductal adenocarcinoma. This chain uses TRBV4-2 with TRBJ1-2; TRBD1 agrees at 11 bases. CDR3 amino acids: CASSQDRGLYGYTF. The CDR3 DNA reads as TGTGCCAGCAGCCAGGACAGGGGGCTATATGGCTACACCTTC.